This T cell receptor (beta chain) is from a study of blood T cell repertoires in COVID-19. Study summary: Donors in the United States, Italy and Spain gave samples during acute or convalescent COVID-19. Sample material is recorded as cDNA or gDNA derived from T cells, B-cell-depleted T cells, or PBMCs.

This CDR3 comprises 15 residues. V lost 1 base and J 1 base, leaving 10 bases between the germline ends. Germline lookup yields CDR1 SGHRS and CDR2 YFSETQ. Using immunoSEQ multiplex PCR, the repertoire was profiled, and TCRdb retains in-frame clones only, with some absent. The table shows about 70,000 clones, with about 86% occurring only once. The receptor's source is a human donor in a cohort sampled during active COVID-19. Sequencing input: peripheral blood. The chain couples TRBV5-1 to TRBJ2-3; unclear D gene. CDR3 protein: CASSLYQVRTDTQYF. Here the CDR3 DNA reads TGCGCCAGCAGCTTGTATCAGGTCCGCACAGATACGCAGTATTTT.